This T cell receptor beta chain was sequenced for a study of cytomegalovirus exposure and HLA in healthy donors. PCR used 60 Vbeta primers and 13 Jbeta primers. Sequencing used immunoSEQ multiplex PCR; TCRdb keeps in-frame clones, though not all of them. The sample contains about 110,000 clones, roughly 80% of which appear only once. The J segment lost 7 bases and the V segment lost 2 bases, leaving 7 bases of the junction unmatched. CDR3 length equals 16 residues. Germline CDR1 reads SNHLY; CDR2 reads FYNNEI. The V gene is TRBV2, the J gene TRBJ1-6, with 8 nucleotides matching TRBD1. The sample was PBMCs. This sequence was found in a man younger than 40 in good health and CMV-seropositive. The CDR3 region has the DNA TGTGCCAGCAGTGAAAATTGGACAGGGTTAAATTCACCCCTCCACTTT. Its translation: CASSENWTGLNSPLHF.